The 17 T cell receptor beta chains given below trace back to one sample, sequenced in a study of OX40 agonist ivuxolimab in advanced cancers. Clones were sequenced by immunoSEQ multiplex PCR, and TCRdb holds only the in-frame ones, with some missing. The sample shows more than 40,000 clones, 91% of them seen only once. The source was CD4+ or CD8+ T cells sorted from blood, collected in a trial of the OX40 agonist ivuxolimab. These receptors were obtained from an adult with an advanced solid tumor such as melanoma, head and neck, liver or kidney cancer.

V usage is TRBV19 and J usage is TRBJ1-2; 7 bases are a match to TRBD1. Germline-derived CDR1 and CDR2 are LNHDA and SQIVND (reference sequence). This CDR3 is 18 amino acids long. With 4 bases clipped from V and 7 bases from J, the junction kept 21 bases outside the gene matches. CDR3 sequence: CASSTLHSIGGAVSGYTF. For the CDR3, the DNA is TGTGCCAGTAGTACCCTACACTCTATAGGGGGCGCAGTAAGTGGCTACACCTTC.

The J gene is TRBJ2-7, the V gene TRBV27; maybe TRBD2 (5 bases). The V gene lost 3 bases and the J gene lost 5 bases, with 14 bases spanning the gap. Germline V gene sequence: CDR1 MNHEY, CDR2 SMNVEV (reference sequence). This CDR3 has 14 residues. The CDR3 reads CASSFVFRGHEQYF. The CDR3 DNA sequence: TGTGCCAGCAGTTTTGTGTTTCGGGGTCACGAGCAGTACTTC.

The rearrangement links TRBV27 to TRBJ2-7; 8 bases are shared with TRBD2. V was clipped by 6 bases and J by 2 bases; unmatched bases: 15. This CDR3 is built from 17 residues. Germline loops: CDR1 MNHEY, CDR2 SMNVEV (reference sequence). CDR3: CASRPPRGASGPYEQYF. The CDR3 nucleotides read TGTGCCAGCAGGCCACCTCGAGGAGCTAGCGGGCCCTACGAGCAGTACTTC.

The V gene is TRBV28, the J gene TRBJ1-5; D might be TRBD1 (6 bases). There are 15 residues in the CDR3. V gave up 7 bases and J gave up 2 bases, with 15 bases separating them. Germline CDR1 reads MDHEN; CDR2 reads SYDVKM. The CDR3 sequence: CASNPRGAGNQPQHF. The CDR3 DNA reads as TGTGCCAGCAATCCCAGGGGCGCTGGCAATCAGCCCCAGCATTTT.

J is TRBJ2-5 and V is TRBV27, with TRBD2 as a possible D gene (6 bases). V lost 2 bases and J lost 5, with 21 bases in between. Germline V gives CDR1 MNHEY, CDR2 SMNVEV (reference sequence). The CDR3 totals 17 residues. DNA for the CDR3: TGTGCCAGCAGTTTAAAACAGAGAACCGGGGGAGTTGAGACCCAGTACTTC. Amino acid sequence: CASSLKQRTGGVETQYF.

This chain uses TRBV28 with TRBJ2-7, with 10 positions matching TRBD1. CDR1 is MDHEN and CDR2 is SYDVKM in the germline V gene. J lost 1 base, V lost 6 bases, and 6 bases had no gene match. The CDR3 consists of 15 residues. DNA of the CDR3: TGTGCCAGCAGGAGACAGGGGGCGATTTCCTACGAGCAGTACTTC. Protein sequence: CASRRQGAISYEQYF.

The chain couples TRBV7-6 to TRBJ1-2; D is perhaps TRBD1 (5 bases). Trimming stripped 0 bases from V and 5 bases from J, with 22 bases between. Germline V gene data show CDR1 as SGHVS and CDR2 as FNYEAQ. The CDR3 covers 18 residues. The CDR3 coding sequence is TGTGCCAGCAGCTTAGCGGGGGGAGGACCGGTTATATGGTATGGCTACACCTTC. Translated: CASSLAGGGPVIWYGYTF.

V and J are TRBV6-4 and TRBJ2-2; D not resolved. The germline V and J ends were trimmed by 2 bases and 4 bases, with 2 bases remaining between them. Germline V gene data show CDR1 as MRHNA and CDR2 as SNTAGT. This CDR3 region has 12 residues. The CDR3 DNA sequence: TGTGCCAGCAGTGACCCCACCGGGGAGCTGTTTTTT. Encoded protein: CASSDPTGELFF.

This clone was seen only a few times. The gene calls are TRBV4-1 and TRBJ1-2, with a tentative D call TRBD1 (5 bases). Between the trimmed V and J ends, which lost 1 base and 2 bases, there was a span of 8 bases. Germline V gene sequence: CDR1 MGHRA, CDR2 YSYEKL. The CDR3 has 14 amino acids. The CDR3 loop reads CASSQGGANYGYTF. CDR3 nucleotides: TGCGCCAGCAGCCAAGGAGGGGCCAACTATGGCTACACCTTC.

The rearrangement links TRBV4-3 to TRBJ1-3; D is unclear. The CDR3 contains 17 residues. The V end was cut by 2 bases, the J end by 0 bases, with 14 bases between. The germline V gene encodes CDR1 LGHNA and CDR2 YSLEER. DNA of the CDR3: TGCGCCAGCAGCCAAAATCGAAGACAAAGCTCTGGAAACACCATATATTTT. Protein product: CASSQNRRQSSGNTIYF.

The chain links TRBV7-9 to TRBJ2-5, with 12 bases identical to TRBD2. CDR1 and CDR2 (germline): SEHNR, FQNEAQ (reference sequence). Trimming cost V 10 bases and J 4 bases; bases outside gene matches: 19. This CDR3 has 18 residues. The CDR3 nucleotides are TGTGCCATCGACGGGGCTAGCGGGAGGGTAGTTGTTCGAGAGACCCAGTACTTC. Its translation: CAIDGASGRVVVRETQYF.

The chain's CDR3 is CASSSRQGLPYNEQFF. The CDR3 DNA follows: TGTGCCAGCAGCTCGCGTCAGGGCCTGCCCTACAATGAGCAGTTCTTC. The chain links TRBV7-2 to TRBJ2-1; the D gene is possibly TRBD1 (5 bases). This CDR3 has 16 residues. The V end was cut by 4 bases, the J end by 2 bases, with 15 bases between. Germline V CDR1 and CDR2: SGHTA, FQGNSA.

As for this clone: Distinct nucleotide sequences in the sample also encode this CDR3. The J gene is TRBJ2-2, the V gene TRBV9; D gene ambiguous. CDR1 and CDR2 (germline): SGDLS, YYNGEE. The CDR3 loop spans 13 amino acids. Trimming stripped 0 bases from V and 6 bases from J, with 6 bases between. Written as DNA, the CDR3 is TGTGCCAGCAGCGTAGGGCCCCCCGGGGAGCTGTTTTTT. Its protein product is CASSVGPPGELFF.

This clone was observed once. CDR3 sequence: CASTTGAGEMETQYF. The CDR3 coding sequence is TGTGCCAGCACGACAGGGGCAGGGGAGATGGAGACCCAGTACTTC. The V call is TRBV6-5, the J call TRBJ2-5, with TRBD1 matching 8 bases. The CDR3 has 15 residues. Trimming took 7 bases from V and 5 from J; bases not matched to a gene: 12. Germline V gene sequence: CDR1 MNHEY, CDR2 SVGAGI.

CDR3: CASSLGQYQPQHF. DNA of the CDR3: TGTGCCAGCAGTTTAGGACAGTATCAGCCCCAGCATTTT. V and J are TRBV27 and TRBJ1-5, with TRBD1 as a possible D gene (6 bases). Trimming left V 2 bases short and J 5 bases short, with 7 bases between. Germline assignment: CDR1 MNHEY and CDR2 SMNVEV (reference sequence). CDR3 size: 13 residues.

The chain is built from TRBV27 and TRBJ2-1, with 7 bases identical to TRBD2. The CDR3 covers 15 residues. Trimming at V came to 2 bases and at J to 8 bases, leaving 9 bases not matched to a gene. CDR1 and CDR2 (germline): MNHEY, SMNVEV (reference sequence). The CDR3 coding sequence is TGTGCCAGCAGTTTAGGCGGGAGTGGTTTCGATGAGCAGTTCTTC. Amino acids: CASSLGGSGFDEQFF.

The chain couples TRBV7-6 to TRBJ2-1; 9 positions agree with TRBD2. This CDR3 is 15 amino acids long. Germline V gives CDR1 SGHVS, CDR2 FNYEAQ. The V and J ends lost 5 bases and 7 bases, in that order; junction bases with no gene match: 9. CDR3 sequence reads: CASSVGLAYSNEQFF. The CDR3 DNA reads as TGTGCCAGCAGCGTAGGACTAGCGTATTCTAATGAGCAGTTCTTC.